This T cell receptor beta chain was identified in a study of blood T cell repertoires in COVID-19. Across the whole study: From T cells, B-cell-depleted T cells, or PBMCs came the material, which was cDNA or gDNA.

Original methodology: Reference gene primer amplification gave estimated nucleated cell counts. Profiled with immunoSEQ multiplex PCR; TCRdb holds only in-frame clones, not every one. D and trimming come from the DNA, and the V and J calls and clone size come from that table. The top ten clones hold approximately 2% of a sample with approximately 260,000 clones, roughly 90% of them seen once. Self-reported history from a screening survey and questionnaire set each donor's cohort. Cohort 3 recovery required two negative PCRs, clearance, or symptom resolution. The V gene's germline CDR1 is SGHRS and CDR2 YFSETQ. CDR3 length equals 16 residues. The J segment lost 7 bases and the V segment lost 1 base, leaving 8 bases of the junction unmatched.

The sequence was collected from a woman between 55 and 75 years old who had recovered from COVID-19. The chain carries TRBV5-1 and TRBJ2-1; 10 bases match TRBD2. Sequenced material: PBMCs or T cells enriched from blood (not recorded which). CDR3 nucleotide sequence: TGCGCCAGCAGCTTGAGCCTAGCGGGAGCGGGGAATGAGCAGTTCTTC. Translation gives CASSLSLAGAGNEQFF.